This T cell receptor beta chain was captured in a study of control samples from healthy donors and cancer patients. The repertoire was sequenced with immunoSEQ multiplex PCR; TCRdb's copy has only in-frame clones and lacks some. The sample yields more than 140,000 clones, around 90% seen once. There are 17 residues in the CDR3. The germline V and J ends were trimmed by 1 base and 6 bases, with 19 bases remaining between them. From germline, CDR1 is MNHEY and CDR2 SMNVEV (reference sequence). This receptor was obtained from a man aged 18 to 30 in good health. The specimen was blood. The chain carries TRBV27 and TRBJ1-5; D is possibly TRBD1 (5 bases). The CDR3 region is CASSLYAGTSGSQPQHF. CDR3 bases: TGTGCCAGCAGTTTATATGCCGGGACTAGCGGATCTCAGCCCCAGCATTTT.